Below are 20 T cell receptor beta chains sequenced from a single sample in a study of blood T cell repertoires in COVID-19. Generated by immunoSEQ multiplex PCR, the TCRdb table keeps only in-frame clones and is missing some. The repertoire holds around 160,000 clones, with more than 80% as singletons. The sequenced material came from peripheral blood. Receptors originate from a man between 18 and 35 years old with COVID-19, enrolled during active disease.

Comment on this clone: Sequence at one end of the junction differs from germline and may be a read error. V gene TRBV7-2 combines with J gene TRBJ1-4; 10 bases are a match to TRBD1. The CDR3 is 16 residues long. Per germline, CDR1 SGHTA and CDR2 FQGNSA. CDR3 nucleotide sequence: TGTGCCAGCAGCCCCGCGGGACAGGGGTCTAATGAAAAACTGCTTTTT. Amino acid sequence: CASSPAGQGSNEKLLF.

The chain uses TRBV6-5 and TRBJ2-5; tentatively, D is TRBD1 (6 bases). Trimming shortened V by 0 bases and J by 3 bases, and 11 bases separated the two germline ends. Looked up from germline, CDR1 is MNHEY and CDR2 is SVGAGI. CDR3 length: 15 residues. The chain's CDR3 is CASSYSMAGEETQYF. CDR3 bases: TGTGCCAGCAGTTACTCGATGGCAGGGGAAGAGACCCAGTACTTC.

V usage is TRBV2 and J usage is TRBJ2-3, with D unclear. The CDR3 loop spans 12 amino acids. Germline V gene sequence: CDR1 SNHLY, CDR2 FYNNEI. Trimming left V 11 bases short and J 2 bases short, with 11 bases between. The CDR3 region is CAVHGFTDTQYF. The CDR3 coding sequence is TGTGCCGTACACGGGTTCACAGATACGCAGTATTTT.

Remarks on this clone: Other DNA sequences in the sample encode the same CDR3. CDR3 loop: CASSRDRAYEQYF. For the CDR3, the DNA is TGTGCCAGCAGCCGGGACAGAGCCTACGAGCAGTACTTC. The rearrangement joins TRBV27 to TRBJ2-7; TRBD1 aligns across 7 bases. CDR1 and CDR2 from the germline V gene are MNHEY and SMNVEV (reference sequence). The CDR3 extends over 13 amino acids. After removal of 6 bases from V and 2 bases from J, the junction contained 4 bases not matched to a gene.

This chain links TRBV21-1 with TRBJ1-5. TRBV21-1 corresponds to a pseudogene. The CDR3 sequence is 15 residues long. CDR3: CASSKGMEGNQPQHF. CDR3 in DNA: TGTGCCAGCAGCAAAGGGATGGAGGGCAATCAGCCCCAGCATTTT.

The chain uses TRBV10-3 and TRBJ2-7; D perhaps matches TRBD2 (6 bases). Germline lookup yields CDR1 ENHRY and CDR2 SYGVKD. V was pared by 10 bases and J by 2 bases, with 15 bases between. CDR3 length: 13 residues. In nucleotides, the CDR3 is TGTGCCACCGGGACTTATCTCACCTACGAGCAGTACTTC. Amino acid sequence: CATGTYLTYEQYF.

The CDR3 bases are TGTGCCAGCAGCTTAGGTGGACAGGGGCATGAGCAGTACTTC. Translated: CASSLGGQGHEQYF. This chain uses TRBV13 with TRBJ2-7, with 9 bases aligning to TRBD1. The ends lost 0 bases at V and 7 bases at J; junction bases unmatched: 4. This CDR3 has 14 amino acids. Germline V gene data show CDR1 as PRHDT and CDR2 as FYEKMQ (reference sequence).

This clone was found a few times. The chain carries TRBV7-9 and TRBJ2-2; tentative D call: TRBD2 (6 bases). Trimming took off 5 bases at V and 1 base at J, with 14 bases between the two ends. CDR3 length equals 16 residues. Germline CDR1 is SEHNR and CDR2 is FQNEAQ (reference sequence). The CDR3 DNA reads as TGTGCCAGCAGCGTGTTCCGCGGGATGAACACCGGGGAGCTGTTTTTT. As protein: CASSVFRGMNTGELFF.

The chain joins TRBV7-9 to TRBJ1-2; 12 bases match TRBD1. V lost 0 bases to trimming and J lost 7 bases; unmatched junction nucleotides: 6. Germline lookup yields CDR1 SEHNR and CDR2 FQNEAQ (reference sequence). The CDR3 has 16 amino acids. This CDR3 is CASSLAGTGGQFGYTF. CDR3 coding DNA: TGTGCCAGCAGCTTAGCGGGGACAGGGGGCCAATTTGGCTACACCTTC.

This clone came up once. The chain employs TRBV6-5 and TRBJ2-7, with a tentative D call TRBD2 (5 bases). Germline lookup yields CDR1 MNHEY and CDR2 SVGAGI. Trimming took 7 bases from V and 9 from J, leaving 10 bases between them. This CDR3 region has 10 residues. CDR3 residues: CASMEVRQYF. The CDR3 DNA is TGTGCCAGCATGGAGGTTCGGCAGTACTTC.

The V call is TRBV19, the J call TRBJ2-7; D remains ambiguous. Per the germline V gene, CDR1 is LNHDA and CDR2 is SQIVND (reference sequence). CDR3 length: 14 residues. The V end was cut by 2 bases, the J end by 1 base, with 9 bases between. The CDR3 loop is CASSIPGSSYEQYF. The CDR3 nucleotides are TGTGCCAGTAGTATACCAGGCTCATCCTACGAGCAGTACTTC. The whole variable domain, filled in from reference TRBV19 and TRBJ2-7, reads DGGITQSPKYLFRKEGQNVTLSCEQNLNHDAMYWYRQDPGQGLRLIYYSQIVNDFQKGDIAEGYSVSREKKESFPLTVTSAQKNPTAFYLCASSIPGSSYEQYFGPGTRLTVT.

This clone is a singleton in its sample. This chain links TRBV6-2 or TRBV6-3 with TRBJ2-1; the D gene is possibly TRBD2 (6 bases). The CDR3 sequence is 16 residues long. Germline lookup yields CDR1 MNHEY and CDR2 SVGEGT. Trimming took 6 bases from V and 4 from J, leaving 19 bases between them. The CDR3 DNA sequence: TGTGCCAGCAGCCCTCCCCGAGGACTACCTTACAATGAGCAGTTCTTC. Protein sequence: CASSPPRGLPYNEQFF.

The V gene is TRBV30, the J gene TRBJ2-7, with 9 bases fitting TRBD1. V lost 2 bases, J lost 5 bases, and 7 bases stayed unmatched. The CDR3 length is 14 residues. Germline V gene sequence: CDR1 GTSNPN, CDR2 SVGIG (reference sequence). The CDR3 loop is CAWSQGQGSHEQYF. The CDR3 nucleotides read TGTGCCTGGAGTCAAGGACAGGGGTCCCACGAGCAGTACTTC.

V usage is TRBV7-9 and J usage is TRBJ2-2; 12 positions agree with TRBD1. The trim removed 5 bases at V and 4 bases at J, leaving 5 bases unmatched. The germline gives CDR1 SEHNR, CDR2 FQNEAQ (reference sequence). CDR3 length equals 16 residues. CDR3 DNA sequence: TGTGCCAGCAGCACTGGGACAGGGGGCATCACCGGGGAGCTGTTTTTT. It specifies CASSTGTGGITGELFF.

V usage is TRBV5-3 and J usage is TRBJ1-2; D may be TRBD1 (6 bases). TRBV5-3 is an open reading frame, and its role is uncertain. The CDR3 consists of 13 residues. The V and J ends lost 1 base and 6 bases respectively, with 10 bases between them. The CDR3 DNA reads TGTGCCAGAAGCTTGCTCAGGGGCCATGGCTACACCTTC. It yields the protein CARSLLRGHGYTF.

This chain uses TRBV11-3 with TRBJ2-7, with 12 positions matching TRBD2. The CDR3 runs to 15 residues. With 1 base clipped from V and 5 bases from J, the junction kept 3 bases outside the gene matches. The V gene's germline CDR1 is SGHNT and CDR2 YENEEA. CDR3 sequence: CASSLGGLAGNEQYF. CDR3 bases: TGTGCCAGCAGCTTAGGCGGACTAGCGGGGAACGAGCAGTACTTC.

This chain's CDR3 is CASSLQGARNSPLHF. The CDR3 DNA reads TGTGCCAGCAGTTTACAGGGGGCCCGTAATTCACCCCTCCACTTT. This sequence joins TRBV6-5 and TRBJ1-6; 9 positions match TRBD1. Germline loops: CDR1 MNHEY, CDR2 SVGAGI. V gave up 4 bases and J gave up 6 bases; unmatched junction bases: 4. This CDR3 comprises 15 residues.

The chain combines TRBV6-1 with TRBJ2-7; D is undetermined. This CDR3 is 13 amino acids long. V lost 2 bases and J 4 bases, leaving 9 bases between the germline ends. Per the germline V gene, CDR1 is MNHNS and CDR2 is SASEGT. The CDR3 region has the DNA TGTGCCAGCAGTGAAAACACATCGTACGAGCAGTACTTC. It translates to CASSENTSYEQYF.

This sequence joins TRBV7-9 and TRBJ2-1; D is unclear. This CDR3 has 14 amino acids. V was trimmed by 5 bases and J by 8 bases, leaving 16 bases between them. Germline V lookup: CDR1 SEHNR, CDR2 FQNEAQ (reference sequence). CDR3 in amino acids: CASSLLERFYEQFF. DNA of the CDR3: TGTGCCAGCAGCCTATTGGAGCGTTTCTATGAGCAGTTCTTC.

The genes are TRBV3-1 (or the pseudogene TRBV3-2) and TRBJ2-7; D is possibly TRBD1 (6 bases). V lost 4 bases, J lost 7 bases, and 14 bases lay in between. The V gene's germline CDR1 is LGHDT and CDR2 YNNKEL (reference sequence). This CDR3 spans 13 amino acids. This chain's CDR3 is CASSLQGAKEQYF. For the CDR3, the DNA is TGTGCCAGCAGCCTACAGGGTGCGAAGGAGCAGTACTTC.